The following is a T cell receptor (beta chain) sequence with its context. Its recognized antigen is unknown. Per-nucleotide qualities are absent, and no much larger clonotype sits a single base away. These data belong to a study of T cell responses to AZD1222 COVID-19 vaccine (dated by TCRdb to the early 2020s). Some background on the complete study: TCR sequencing was performed for about 250 trial participants, of whom some 200 were given two doses of AZD1222 and around 25 were given two doses of MenACWY control vaccine. Trial participants were enrolled into age subgroups of 18-55, 56-69 and 70-plus years, which contained approximately 150, 28 and 58 TCR-sequenced participants, respectively. Here is what the overall study found, with its caveats: A significant rise in spike-specific TCR breadth and depth was observed after two AZD1222 doses relative to day 0 and relative to MenACWY recipients. Because no day 14 peak-response samples were available, repertoires were characterized only after the peak T cell response. The vaccine-associated CD4 TCRs covered the entire spike protein, and the dominant responses fell in regions 160-218 and 743-854. Reportedly, close to half of the unique spike-specific TCRs recognized epitopes lying outside the regions that are mutated in the B.1.351 and B.1.1.7 variants. In the small 56-69-year group, the increase in depth fell short of significance, most likely because of low power. Participants were mostly white British, with more females than males. The authors suggested clonal diversity may have been underestimated. Conclusions about previously exposed vaccinees are limited because only five or six AZD1222 recipients were SARS-CoV-2 seropositive at baseline.

This sample's time point label indicates: about 28 days (+/-7) after the second vaccine dose. AZD1222 recipients whose second dose came at about 4 weeks and those whose second dose came at about 12 weeks were combined into one group, since spike-specific TCR depth and breadth did not differ between the two schedules. The vaccinee samples were drawn from two UK trials, COV001 and COV002, one of which was a single-blind randomized controlled phase 2/3 trial testing AZD1222 (ChAdOx1 nCoV-19) in healthy adults. For TCRbeta chain sequencing, PBMC samples from trial participants were taken at day 0 and at day 28 after the second dose. The CDR3 regions of human TCRbeta chains were analyzed by immunosequencing. In the source study's methods: TCRs in the repertoires were compared against a reference library of SARS-CoV-2-specific TCRs that had been generated with the MIRA antigen-specificity platform. Breadth was defined as the fraction of unique TCRs that were SARS-CoV-2-associated. Depth was defined as the fraction of total T cells that were SARS-CoV-2-associated. Using the MIRA data, each spike-specific TCR was assigned both to the spike region to which the TCR was reactive and to a CD4 or CD8 class. Log10-transformed breadth and depth values were compared by one-way ANOVA with Sidak's multiple comparisons tests. Held by TCRdb, this immuneACCESS table contains in-frame sequences only and omits some clones. Under half of the omission traces to an unresolved V gene where checked; the cause of the rest is unknown. That table furnishes V, J and clone size, whereas the DNA furnished D and trimming. The sample table contains around 73,000 clones; only one count was recorded for roughly nine tenths of them. The top ten constitute 9.3% of the sample.

For CDR1 and CDR2, the germline V gene (reference sequence) lists LGHDT and YNNKEL. Inclusive of the bounding cysteine and phenylalanine, the CDR3 is 14 residues long. Only the CDR3 DNA stays, 42 bases, in frame from base 1. The germline V and J ends show losses of 4 bases and 3 bases respectively, and no gene match explains 3 bases of the junction. The receptor comes from an adult who received the AZD1222 COVID-19 vaccine. The material sequenced was peripheral blood, taken 28 days after the second AZD1222 dose. The rearrangement joined TRBV3-1 (or the pseudogene TRBV3-2) to TRBJ2-7; 10 middle bases align to TRBD1. The CDR3 protein sequence reads: CASSPRDRGYEQYF. The nucleotides are TGTGCCAGCAGCCCACGGGACAGGGGCTACGAGCAGTACTTC.